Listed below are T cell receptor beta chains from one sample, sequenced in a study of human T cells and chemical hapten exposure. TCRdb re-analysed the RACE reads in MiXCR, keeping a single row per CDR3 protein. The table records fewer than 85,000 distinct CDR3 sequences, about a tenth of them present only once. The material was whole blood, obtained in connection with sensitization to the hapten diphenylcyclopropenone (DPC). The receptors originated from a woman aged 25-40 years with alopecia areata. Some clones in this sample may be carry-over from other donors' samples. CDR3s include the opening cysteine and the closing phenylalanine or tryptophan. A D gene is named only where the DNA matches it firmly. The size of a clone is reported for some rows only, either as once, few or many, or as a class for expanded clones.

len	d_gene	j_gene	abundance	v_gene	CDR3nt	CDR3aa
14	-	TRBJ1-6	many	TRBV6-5	TGTGCCAGCAGTTACTTGGGCAGTAGATCCCCCCTCCACTTT	CASSYLGSRSPLHF
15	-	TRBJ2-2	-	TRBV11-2	TGTGCCAGCAGCTTAGGGCAGCTGAACACCGGGGAGCTGTTTTTT	CASSLGQLNTGELFF
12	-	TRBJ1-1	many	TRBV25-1	TGTGCCAGGTCTTGGGGGCGTGTTGAAGCTTTCTTT	CARSWGRVEAFF
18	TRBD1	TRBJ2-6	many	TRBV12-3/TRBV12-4	TGTGCCAGCAGCCCGGCTGGGACAGGCCTCTCTGGGGCCAACGTCCTGACTTTC	CASSPAGTGLSGANVLTF
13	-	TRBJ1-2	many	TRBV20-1	TGCAGTGCTAGAGCGGACCCGAACTATGGCTACACCTTC	CSARADPNYGYTF
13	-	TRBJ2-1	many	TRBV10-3	TGTGCCAGCTTACCCGGAGAGGGCAATGAGCAGTTCTTC	CASLPGEGNEQFF
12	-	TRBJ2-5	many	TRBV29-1	TGCAGCGTTGAGGTCGCACAAGAGACCCAGTACTTC	CSVEVAQETQYF
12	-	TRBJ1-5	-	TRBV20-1	TGCAGTGTCCGGGGGATCAATCAGCCCCAGCATTTT	CSVRGINQPQHF
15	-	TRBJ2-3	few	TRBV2	TGTGCTAGTTCTGCGGGGTTTGTTGGCACAGATACGCAGTATTTT	CASSAGFVGTDTQYF
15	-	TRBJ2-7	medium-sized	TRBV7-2	TGTGCCAGCAGCTTAGCGCTCGGAGGGGGCTACGAGCAGTACTTC	CASSLALGGGYEQYF
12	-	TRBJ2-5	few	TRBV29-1	TGCAGCGTGGGGGACCACAGGGAGACCCAGTACTTC	CSVGDHRETQYF
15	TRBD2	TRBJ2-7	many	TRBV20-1	TGCAGTGCTTTTCAAACTAGCGGGACTGTCTACGAGCAGTACTTC	CSAFQTSGTVYEQYF
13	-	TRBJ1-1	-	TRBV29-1	TGCAGCGTTGAGGTCGACAGAGGCACTGAAGCTTTCTTT	CSVEVDRGTEAFF
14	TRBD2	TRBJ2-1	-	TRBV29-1	TGCAGCGCAGAACTAGCGGCGAGGGGGAATGAGCAGTTCTTC	CSAELAARGNEQFF
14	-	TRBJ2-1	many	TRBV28	TGTGCCAGCAGTTTCTCCAGAAGGAGGGATGAGCAGTTCTTC	CASSFSRRRDEQFF
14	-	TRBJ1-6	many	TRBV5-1	TGCGCCAGCAGCGTGGGACCGTTCAATTCACCCCTCCACTTT	CASSVGPFNSPLHF
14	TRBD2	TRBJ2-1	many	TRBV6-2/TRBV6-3	TGTGCCAGTGCCGGGACTAGCGGCTACAATGAGCAGTTCTTC	CASAGTSGYNEQFF
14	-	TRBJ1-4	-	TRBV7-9	TGTGCCAGCAGCTGGGGGACCGCGGATGAAAAACTGTTTTTT	CASSWGTADEKLFF
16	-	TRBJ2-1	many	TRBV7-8	TGTGCCAGCAGCTTAGAGGGTTGGGCGGGCACGGATGAGCAGTTCTTC	CASSLEGWAGTDEQFF
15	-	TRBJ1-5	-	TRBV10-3	TGTGCCATCAGTGACGGGGAACATAGCAATCAGCCCCAGCATTTT	CAISDGEHSNQPQHF
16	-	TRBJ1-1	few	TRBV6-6	TGTGCCAGCAGTTACCGAACGGACAGACTAGAGCCTGAAGCTTTCTTT	CASSYRTDRLEPEAFF
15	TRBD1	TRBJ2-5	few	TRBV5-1	TGCGCCAGCAGCTCAGGGGACAGGGGGCCAGAGACCCAGTACTTC	CASSSGDRGPETQYF
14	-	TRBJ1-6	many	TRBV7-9	TGTGCCAGCAGCTTAGCCGGGGTGAATTCACCCCTCCACTTT	CASSLAGVNSPLHF
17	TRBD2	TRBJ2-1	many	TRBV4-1	TGCGCCAGCAGGACTCACTCGACTAGCCCACCCGGGGATGAGCAGTTCTTC	CASRTHSTSPPGDEQFF
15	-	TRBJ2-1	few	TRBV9	TGTGCCAGCAGCGTAGCTTCCTACTCCTACAATGAGCAGTTCTTC	CASSVASYSYNEQFF
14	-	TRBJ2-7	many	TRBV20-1	TGCAGTGCTAGAGATGGGAAGGACTCGTACGAGCAGTACTTC	CSARDGKDSYEQYF
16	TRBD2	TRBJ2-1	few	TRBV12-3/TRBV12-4	TGTGCCAGCAGTTTAGGCCGACTAGCCCGCGGAGATGAGCAGTTCTTC	CASSLGRLARGDEQFF
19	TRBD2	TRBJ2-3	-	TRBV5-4	TGTGCCAGCAGCCGGACTAGCGGGGGGCTATCGACCCGCACAGATACGCAGTATTTT	CASSRTSGGLSTRTDTQYF
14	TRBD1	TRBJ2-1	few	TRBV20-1	TGCAGTGCCGTCGACAGGGGGCGTCGGAATGAGCAGTTCTTC	CSAVDRGRRNEQFF
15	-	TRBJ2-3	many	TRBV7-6	TGTGCCAGCAGCTTAGGAGGGGGGGGATCAGATACGCAGTATTTT	CASSLGGGGSDTQYF
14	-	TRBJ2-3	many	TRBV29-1	TGCAGCGTGAGACGGTCTGTAGGTCGAAATACGCAGTATTTT	CSVRRSVGRNTQYF
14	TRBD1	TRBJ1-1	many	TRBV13	TGTGCCAGCAGCTTTAAGGGGGCTAGGACTGAAGCTTTCTTT	CASSFKGARTEAFF
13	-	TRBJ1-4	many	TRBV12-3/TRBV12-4	TGTGCCAGCAGTTTCGGATTGAAAGAAAAACTGTTTTTT	CASSFGLKEKLFF
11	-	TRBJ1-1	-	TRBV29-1	TGCAGCGTCGGGGACCCGGCTGAAGCTTTCTTT	CSVGDPAEAFF
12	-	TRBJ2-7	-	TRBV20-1	TGCAGTGCTCGGACTTTATCCTACGAGCAGTACTTC	CSARTLSYEQYF
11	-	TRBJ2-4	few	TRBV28	TGTGCCAGCAGTTTGAACAACATTCAGTACTTC	CASSLNNIQYF
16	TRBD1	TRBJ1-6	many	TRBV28	TGTGCCAGCAGAGGACAGGGGATAGGTAGGGAGTCACCCCTCCACTTT	CASRGQGIGRESPLHF
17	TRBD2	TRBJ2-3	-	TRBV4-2	TGTGCCAGCAGCCAACTTAGCGGGGGGGCTAGCACAGATACGCAGTATTTT	CASSQLSGGASTDTQYF
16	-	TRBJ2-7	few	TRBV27	TGTGCCAGCAGTTTATCGGCAGGGATAGTGTCCTACGAGCAGTACTTC	CASSLSAGIVSYEQYF
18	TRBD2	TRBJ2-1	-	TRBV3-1	TGTGCCAGCAGCCAAGATCCCCCAGGGCGGGGGGGCCGAGGTGAGCAGTTCTTC	CASSQDPPGRGGRGEQFF
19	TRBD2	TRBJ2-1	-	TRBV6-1	TGTGCCAGCAGTGAGCTTAGCGGGGGGGCCCTCGGCGGGTACAATGAGCAGTTCTTC	CASSELSGGALGGYNEQFF
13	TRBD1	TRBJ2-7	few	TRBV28	TGTGCCAGCAGTTCGGGACAGGGCTACGAGCAGTACTTC	CASSSGQGYEQYF
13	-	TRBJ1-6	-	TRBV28	TGTGCCAGCAGGGGGGTAGGCGGCTCACCCCTCCACTTT	CASRGVGGSPLHF
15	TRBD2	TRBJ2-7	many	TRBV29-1	TGCAGCGTTATCCCTTTGGCGGGAGGCGCCTACGAGCAGTACTTC	CSVIPLAGGAYEQYF
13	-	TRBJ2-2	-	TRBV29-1	TGCAGCGTTGACCCAGGGAACACCGGGGAGCTGTTTTTT	CSVDPGNTGELFF
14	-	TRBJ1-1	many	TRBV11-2	TGTGCCAGCAGCTTAGATCAGGGGAACACTGAAGCTTTCTTT	CASSLDQGNTEAFF
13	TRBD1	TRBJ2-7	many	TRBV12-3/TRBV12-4	TGTGCCAGCAGCTCACAGGGGGAGAGCGAGCAGTACTTC	CASSSQGESEQYF
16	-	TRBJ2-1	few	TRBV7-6	TGTGCCAGCAGCTTAGCGTCCAGGATACAAGGCGATGAGCAGTTCTTC	CASSLASRIQGDEQFF
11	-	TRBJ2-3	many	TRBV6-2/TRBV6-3	TGTGCCAGCGCCCAAACAGATACGCAGTATTTT	CASAQTDTQYF